These 16 T cell receptor beta chains were sequenced from one sample in a study of CD8+CD57+ T cells in acquired aplastic anemia. TCR beta VDJ and CDR3 were profiled, and genomic DNA was the template. One entry per CDR3 protein results from TCRdb running MiXCR on the reads. Of more than 150,000 distinct CDR3 sequences in the sample, 64% were seen once. Sequencing was performed on sorted CD4+, CD8+, or CD8+CD57+ T cells (not recorded which) from PBMCs. All receptors derive from a human donor with severe aplastic anemia or a healthy control (not recorded which).

This clonotype is a singleton in its sample. A read error may account for a junction end that differs from germline. The chain joins TRBV5-1 to TRBJ2-3, with 7 nucleotides matching TRBD1. This CDR3 has 15 amino acids. Germline CDR1 reads SGHRS; CDR2 reads YFSETQ. The CDR3 here is CASSLSGQVRDTQCF. The CDR3 coding sequence is TGCGCCAGCAGCTTGTCTGGACAGGTGAGAGATACGCAGTGTTTT.

This clonotype appeared once. This chain uses TRBV25-1 with TRBJ1-4; 11 bases agree with TRBD1. The junction had 13 bases not matched to a gene; V was cut back by 6 bases and J by 7 bases. From germline, CDR1 is MGHDK and CDR2 SYGVNS. The CDR3 loop spans 17 amino acids. The CDR3 DNA reads TGTGCCAGCAGCCAACTCGGACAGGGGGCGCGCGGTGAAAAACTGTTTTTT. Translated: CASSQLGQGARGEKLFF.

This rearrangement joins TRBV10-3 to TRBJ1-5; the match to TRBD1 covers 7 bases. Trimming removed 6 bases from V and 3 bases from J; junction bases left unmatched: 2. CDR3 size: 13 residues. Looked up from germline, CDR1 is ENHRY and CDR2 is SYGVKD. The CDR3 here is CAIRGTANQPQHF. In nucleotides, the CDR3 is TGTGCCATCAGGGGGACAGCCAATCAGCCCCAGCATTTT.

The V call is TRBV19, the J call TRBJ1-2, with D tentatively TRBD1 (5 bases). CDR1 and CDR2 (germline): LNHDA, SQIVND (reference sequence). The CDR3 runs 14 residues. Between the trimmed V and J ends, which lost 7 bases and 7 bases, there was a span of 19 bases. As DNA, the CDR3 is TGTGCCAGTATTACTCGCGAGGGGCTGGGTGGCTACACCTTC. Its translation: CASITREGLGGYTF.

In its sample, this clonotype was seen once. The genes are TRBV7-9 and TRBJ2-1, with D perhaps TRBD2 (5 bases). Trimming removed 4 bases at V and 4 bases at J, with 8 bases between. The germline gives CDR1 SEHNR, CDR2 FQNEAQ (reference sequence). CDR3 length equals 13 residues. In nucleotides, the CDR3 is TGTGCCAGCAGCTACTCGGGATACAATGAGCAGTTCTTC. As protein: CASSYSGYNEQFF.

The V call is TRBV7-2, the J call TRBJ2-1; 7 bases are a match to TRBD2. This CDR3 contains 16 residues. V dropped 4 bases and J dropped 1; count of bases not matched to a gene: 7. Germline V lookup: CDR1 SGHTA, CDR2 FQGNSA. For the CDR3, the DNA is TGTGCCAGCAGCTCCCCGACTAGCAGGTCCTACAATGAGCAGTTCTTC. Its protein is CASSSPTSRSYNEQFF. Looking up the rest from reference TRBV7-2 and TRBJ2-1 gives the full variable domain: GAGVSQSPSNKVTEKGKDVELRCDPISGHTALYWYRQSLGQGLEFLIYFQGNSAPDKSGLPSDRFSAERTGGSVSTLTIQRTQQEDSAVYLCASSSPTSRSYNEQFFGPGTRLTVL.

The chain recombines TRBV7-3 with TRBJ2-3; maybe TRBD1 (5 bases). Looked up from germline, CDR1 is SGHTA and CDR2 is FQGTGA. There are 14 residues in the CDR3. V lost 5 bases, J lost 6 bases, and 15 bases lay in between. CDR3 in amino acids: CASSPEWGSDTQYF. CDR3 in DNA: TGTGCCAGCAGCCCAGAGTGGGGCAGTGATACGCAGTATTTT.

V is TRBV25-1 and J is TRBJ2-2; perhaps TRBD1 as D (6 bases). The CDR3 runs 15 residues. Trimming cost V 5 bases and J 4 bases, with 14 bases left between them. Germline V gene lookup returns CDR1 MGHDK and CDR2 SYGVNS. This CDR3 reads CASSPKDSVTGELFF. CDR3 in DNA: TGTGCCAGCAGTCCGAAGGACAGCGTCACCGGGGAGCTGTTTTTT.

This clonotype was observed a single time. The chain has TRBV5-1 and TRBJ1-2, with TRBD1 matching over 7 bases. The germline CDR1 and CDR2 sequences are SGHRS and YFSETQ. Trimming at V came to 3 bases and at J to 1 base, leaving 3 bases not matched to a gene. The CDR3 length is 14 residues. The CDR3 DNA sequence: TGCGCCAGCAGCTCACAGGGGATTAACTATGGCTACACCTTC. This codes for CASSSQGINYGYTF.

The V gene is TRBV6-1, the J gene TRBJ1-2, with no clear D. Germline-derived CDR1 and CDR2 are MNHNS and SASEGT. V was clipped by 2 bases and J by 5 bases, with 9 bases between them. The CDR3 has 13 amino acids. The CDR3 sequence: CASSESGVYGYTF. CDR3 sequence (DNA): TGTGCCAGCAGTGAATCTGGGGTGTATGGCTACACCTTC.

There are a few counts of this clonotype. A much larger clone sits a single nucleotide away, making a read error possible. The rearrangement links TRBV19 to TRBJ1-1; maybe TRBD1 (5 bases). The CDR3 is 16 residues long. Germline V gives CDR1 LNHDA, CDR2 SQIVND (reference sequence). The CDR3 loop reads CASSIWGRYMNTEALF. Here the CDR3 DNA reads TGTGCCAGTAGTATTTGGGGCCGATATATGAACACTGAAGCTCTCTTT.

The chain has TRBV24-1 and TRBJ2-2, with a weak D call TRBD1 (6 bases). The CDR3 consists of 17 residues. Trimming shortened V by 5 bases and J by 5 bases, and 20 bases separated the two germline ends. Germline assignment: CDR1 KGHDR and CDR2 SFDVKD. The CDR3 coding sequence is TGTGCCACCAGTGCCCCGGACAGAAGTCTTCGAACCGGGGAGCTGTTTTTT. Amino acids: CATSAPDRSLRTGELFF.

The chain carries TRBV20-1 and TRBJ1-1; a possible D gene is TRBD1 (6 bases). Deletions cut 6 bases from V and 1 base from J, with 15 bases between. Germline V gives CDR1 DFQATT, CDR2 SNEGSKA (reference sequence). CDR3 length: 14 residues. The CDR3 protein is CSAGRGQTNTEAFF. CDR3 bases: TGCAGTGCCGGCCGGGGACAAACGAACACTGAAGCTTTCTTT.

This clonotype was counted only a few times. The chain has TRBV7-2 and TRBJ2-7; TRBD2 agrees at 11 bases. Germline assignment: CDR1 SGHTA and CDR2 FQGNSA. Unmatched junction bases numbered 0, after V lost 1 base and J lost 4 bases. The CDR3 totals 14 residues. CDR3 nucleotides: TGTGCCAGCAGCTTAGTAGCGGGAGGGTACGAGCAGTACTTC. Its protein product is CASSLVAGGYEQYF.

This clonotype was observed a handful of times. V and J are TRBV6-5 and TRBJ1-5; D gene ambiguous. V was trimmed by 6 bases and J by 7 bases, leaving 19 bases between them. This CDR3 is built from 15 residues. The germline gives CDR1 MNHEY, CDR2 SVGAGI. CDR3 loop: CASSIHGLTGQPQHF. CDR3 bases: TGTGCCAGCAGCATACATGGACTAACGGGACAGCCCCAGCATTTT.

This clonotype was observed a single time. This chain connects TRBV7-9 to TRBJ1-1; the D is unclear. This CDR3 spans 13 amino acids. Germline-derived CDR1 and CDR2 are SEHNR and FQNEAQ (reference sequence). V lost 11 bases, J lost 6 bases, and 19 bases lay in between. This chain's CDR3 is CALQDRSTSEAFF. CDR3 coding DNA: TGTGCCCTTCAGGATCGGAGCACTTCTGAAGCTTTCTTT.